Described below is a single T cell receptor beta chain sequence and its context. This sample was taken from a study of control samples from healthy donors and cancer patients. Using immunoSEQ multiplex PCR, the repertoire was profiled, and TCRdb retains in-frame clones only, with some absent. The sample lists about 150,000 clones, over 85% seen once, with approximately 5.7% in the top ten. The germline gives CDR1 MNHNS, CDR2 SASEGT. The CDR3 has 17 amino acids. V was pared by 2 bases and J by 4 bases, with 13 bases of the junction left unmatched. This rearrangement joins TRBV6-1 to TRBJ2-7; 8 bases are shared with TRBD1. The sequenced sample consisted of blood. The origin of this receptor is a man younger than 35 in good health. CDR3 sequence: CASSELFPRQGKYEQYF. The CDR3 coding sequence is TGTGCCAGCAGTGAACTATTCCCAAGACAGGGGAAATACGAGCAGTACTTC.